Here is one T cell receptor (beta chain) with its context. The germline V gene encodes CDR1 MGHRA and CDR2 YSYEKL. With 2 bases clipped from V and 5 bases from J, the junction kept 6 bases outside the gene matches. This CDR3 region has 15 residues. This sample was included in a study of blood T cell repertoires in COVID-19. This table comes from immunoSEQ multiplex PCR, and its TCRdb copy is limited to in-frame clones, with some not included. This table holds approximately 240,000 clones, around 90% found once. The rearrangement links TRBV4-1 to TRBJ1-5, with 7 bases matching TRBD1. The receptor was derived from a woman between 18 and 30 years old who had recovered from COVID-19. Sequencing input: PBMCs or T cells enriched from blood (not recorded which). The CDR3 DNA is TGCGCCAGCAGCCAACAGACAGGGAATTATCAGCCCCAGCATTTT. Protein product: CASSQQTGNYQPQHF.